The TCR beta chain described here comes from a study of blood T cell repertoires in COVID-19. The V and J ends lost 0 bases and 4 bases respectively, with 9 bases between them. Looked up from germline, CDR1 is LGHNA and CDR2 is YSLEER. This CDR3 region has 15 residues. Sequenced by immunoSEQ multiplex PCR; TCRdb stores in-frame clones only, minus some. The sample lists 300,000 to 500,000 clones; roughly 88% were seen once. Sequences were obtained from PBMCs or T cells enriched from blood (not recorded which). The J gene is TRBJ2-2, the V gene TRBV4-3; the D gene is possibly TRBD1 (6 bases). This clonotype originated in a woman aged 25 to 39 with acute COVID-19. CDR3 region: CASSQEVRGTGELFF. CDR3 bases: TGCGCCAGCAGCCAAGAAGTCAGGGGCACCGGGGAGCTGTTTTTT.